Detailed here is one T cell receptor (beta chain). Its antigen is not identified. The data were taken from a study of CD8 T cells in Susac syndrome. General observations from the study: As the study acknowledged, the number of individuals in its TCR sequencing and HLA analysis was relatively small.

Reverse transcription of 0.5 to 1 ug RNA was performed with random hexamers. TCR beta CDR3 was amplified by immunoSEQ multiplex PCR. This amplification extended across 54 Vbeta and 13 Jbeta segments. From the immunoSEQ multiplex PCR reads, TCRdb called clonotypes with MiXCR, one entry per CDR3 protein. The table shows about 83,000 distinct CDR3 sequences, with 95% to 96% occurring only once. Negative isolation was used for CD8+ and CD4+ T cells and FACS enrichment for TEMRA cells. This sequence originates from a human donor with Susac syndrome. The sequenced sample consisted of CD8+ T cells from PBMCs.

CDR3: CASSFRLAGGPGDPDTQYF. For the CDR3, the DNA is TGTGCCAGCAGCTTCCGTCTAGCGGGAGGGCCGGGTGACCCAGATACGCAGTATTTT. V gene TRBV7-9 combines with J gene TRBJ2-3; 12 bases agree with TRBD2. With 3 bases clipped from V and 4 bases from J, the junction kept 14 bases outside the gene matches. CDR1 is SEHNR and CDR2 is FQNEAQ in the germline V gene (reference sequence). The CDR3 totals 19 residues. The whole variable domain, remainder taken from reference TRBV7-9 and TRBJ2-3, is DTGVSQNPRHKITKRGQNVTFRCDPISEHNRLYWYRQTLGQGPEFLTYFQNEAQLEKSRLLSDRFSAERPKGSFSTLEIQRTEQGDSAMYLCASSFRLAGGPGDPDTQYFGPGTRLTVL.